One sample yielded the 23 T cell receptor beta chains listed below, sequenced in a study of T cell responses to AZD1222 COVID-19 vaccine. Assay used: immunoSEQ multiplex PCR; TCRdb lists only in-frame clones, some missing. The data show some 140,000 clones, with 90% seen just once and around 18% held by the top ten. Here the sequenced sample was peripheral blood, taken on day 0 of AZD1222 vaccination. These receptors all stem from an adult in good health.

The chain joins TRBV7-2 to TRBJ2-3; D is undetermined. The V end lost 5 bases, the J end lost 5 bases, and 11 bases lay between the germline ends. Looked up from germline, CDR1 is SGHTA and CDR2 is FQGNSA. This CDR3 spans 13 amino acids. The CDR3 DNA reads TGTGCCAGCAGCCCCGGATTTGGAGATACGCAGTATTTT. Protein sequence: CASSPGFGDTQYF.

The chain carries TRBV3-1 (or the pseudogene TRBV3-2) and TRBJ1-2; D gene uncertain. V was cut by 4 bases and J by 0 bases, with 15 bases left in between. The CDR3 is 16 amino acids. Per the germline V gene, CDR1 is LGHDT and CDR2 is YNNKEL (reference sequence). In DNA form, the CDR3 reads TGTGCCAGCAGCCCAGAGGGCGGTAGAGCTAACTATGGCTACACCTTC. Amino acid sequence: CASSPEGGRANYGYTF.

This clone was recorded only once. The V gene is TRBV4-2, the J gene TRBJ1-6; D call uncertain. This CDR3 is built from 17 residues. Germline-derived CDR1 and CDR2 are LGHNA and YNFKEQ. Trimming shortened V by 1 base and J by 0 bases, and 10 bases separated the two germline ends. The CDR3 bases are TGTGCCAGCAGCCAAGGGGTCGCTAGCTCCTATAATTCACCCCTCCACTTT. It translates to CASSQGVASSYNSPLHF.

The V and J genes are TRBV7-3 and TRBJ2-7; maybe TRBD2 (6 bases). Trimming removed 3 bases from V and 5 bases from J, with 14 bases in between. Germline CDR1 and CDR2: SGHTA and FQGTGA. This CDR3 has 14 residues. The CDR3 here is CASSFSGGDHEQYF. The CDR3 region has the DNA TGTGCCAGCAGCTTTAGCGGAGGGGACCACGAGCAGTACTTC.

V usage is TRBV6-6 and J usage is TRBJ2-7; D call uncertain. The length of the CDR3 is 14 residues. Looked up from germline, CDR1 is MNHNY and CDR2 is SVGAGI (reference sequence). V dropped 4 bases and J dropped 3 bases, with 13 bases sitting between them. CDR3 DNA sequence: TGTGCCAGCAGTTTTTATGGGGTCGGCTACGAGCAGTACTTC. It encodes CASSFYGVGYEQYF.

The chain combines TRBV14 with TRBJ2-5; a possible D gene is TRBD2 (7 bases). V gave up 1 base and J gave up 4 bases, with 13 bases separating them. The CDR3 is 15 residues long. Germline lookup yields CDR1 SGHDN and CDR2 FVKESK. In nucleotides, the CDR3 is TGTGCCAGCAGCCAAGCGGGGGGCAGAGGAGAGACCCAGTACTTC. This translates into CASSQAGGRGETQYF.

This clone came up once. This chain connects TRBV7-8 to TRBJ1-3; the D is unclear. Germline assignment: CDR1 SGHVS and CDR2 FQNEAQ. Trimming pared 4 bases from V and 0 bases from J, leaving 4 bases between. The CDR3 runs to 13 residues. CDR3 residues: CASSYPSGNTIYF. For the CDR3, the DNA is TGTGCCAGCAGCTACCCCTCTGGAAACACCATATATTTT.

The sample holds one count of this clone. This chain connects TRBV18 to TRBJ2-2; 9 bases align to TRBD2. Trimming took 6 bases from V and 5 from J; bases not matched to a gene: 7. CDR3 length: 15 amino acids. Germline loops: CDR1 KGHSH, CDR2 LQKENI. The CDR3 loop is CASSRTSDYTGELFF. For the CDR3, the DNA is TGTGCCAGCTCCCGGACTAGCGACTATACCGGGGAGCTGTTTTTT. Filled out from reference TRBV18 and TRBJ2-2, the complete variable domain reads NAGVMQNPRHLVRRRGQEARLRCSPMKGHSHVYWYRQLPEEGLKFMVYLQKENIIDESGMPKERFSAEFPKEGPSILRIQQVVRGDSAAYFCASSRTSDYTGELFFGEGSRLTVL.

The CDR3 DNA sequence: TGTGCCACCAGGGAGAATGACGGACTCTATGGCTACACCTTC. Amino acids: CATRENDGLYGYTF. This chain connects TRBV24-1 to TRBJ1-2; no definite D call. Germline CDR1 reads KGHDR; CDR2 reads SFDVKD. This CDR3 spans 14 amino acids. The germline V and J ends were trimmed by 7 bases and 4 bases, with 15 bases remaining between them.

This chain links TRBV9 with TRBJ2-5, with D perhaps matching TRBD2 (6 bases). The CDR3 has 15 residues. V shed 0 bases and J shed 4 bases, with 13 bases lying between them. The V gene's germline CDR1 is SGDLS and CDR2 YYNGEE. In nucleotides, the CDR3 is TGTGCCAGCAGCGTAGTGGGGGGTACGAGAGAGACCCAGTACTTC. Protein product: CASSVVGGTRETQYF.

The chain is built from TRBV7-3 and TRBJ2-5; TRBD2 aligns across 7 bases. J gave up 0 bases and V 3 bases, and 4 bases lay outside the gene matches. From germline, CDR1 is SGHTA and CDR2 FQGTGA. The CDR3 runs 15 residues. The CDR3 sequence is CASSLASGHQETQYF. CDR3 sequence (DNA): TGTGCCAGCAGCTTGGCTAGCGGACACCAAGAGACCCAGTACTTC.

CDR3 sequence reads: CASSLYTGTVNEKLFF. For the CDR3, the DNA is TGCGCCAGCAGCCTTTATACCGGGACAGTCAATGAAAAACTGTTTTTT. J is TRBJ1-4 and V is TRBV4-1; TRBD1 agrees at 7 bases. The germline V gene encodes CDR1 MGHRA and CDR2 YSYEKL. The CDR3 is 16 amino acids. V shed 4 bases and J 5 bases; nucleotides not matched to a gene: 10.

The chain uses TRBV7-3 and TRBJ2-5, with D perhaps TRBD1 (5 bases). The germline V gene encodes CDR1 SGHTA and CDR2 FQGTGA. The CDR3 spans 13 residues. Between the trimmed V and J ends, which lost 5 bases and 4 bases, there was a span of 11 bases. The CDR3 DNA reads as TGTGCCAGCAGCGCGACAGCCTCAGAGACCCAGTACTTC. Protein product: CASSATASETQYF.

The chain links TRBV9 to TRBJ1-3, with TRBD1 matching 8 bases. Trimming took 4 bases from V and 1 from J; bases not matched to a gene: 7. The germline V gene has CDR1 SGDLS and CDR2 YYNGEE. This CDR3 has 16 residues. The CDR3 nucleotides are TGTGCCAGCAGCCCCGGACAGGGTAATTCTGGAAACACCATATATTTT. This gives the protein CASSPGQGNSGNTIYF.

V is TRBV3-1 (or the pseudogene TRBV3-2) and J is TRBJ2-1; D might be TRBD1 or TRBD2, each matching 5 bases. The V end lost 1 base, the J end lost 3 bases, and 10 bases lay between the germline ends. The length of the CDR3 is 15 residues. The germline V gene encodes CDR1 LGHDT and CDR2 YNNKEL (reference sequence). The chain's CDR3 is CASSQGGGFYNEQFF. CDR3 DNA: TGTGCCAGCAGCCAAGGGGGCGGGTTCTACAATGAGCAGTTCTTC.

The chain uses TRBV7-6 and TRBJ1-4, with D possibly being TRBD1 (6 bases). The V gene's germline CDR1 is SGHVS and CDR2 FNYEAQ. This CDR3 region has 18 residues. V shed 3 bases and J shed 0 bases, with 17 bases lying between them. CDR3 DNA: TGTGCCAGCAGCTTCGAATTGGGCAGGGGTGCAACTAATGAAAAACTGTTTTTT. Protein sequence: CASSFELGRGATNEKLFF. Variable domain in full (rest from reference TRBV7-6 and TRBJ1-4): GAGVSQSPRYKVTKRGQDVALRCDPISGHVSLYWYRQALGQGPEFLTYFNYEAQQDKSGLPNDRFSAERPEGSISTLTIQRTEQRDSAMYRCASSFELGRGATNEKLFFGSGTQLSVL.

The J gene is TRBJ1-5, the V gene TRBV13, with unresolved D. The CDR3 extends over 14 amino acids. The germline V and J ends were trimmed by 2 bases and 2 bases, with 7 bases remaining between them. Germline CDR1 reads PRHDT; CDR2 reads FYEKMQ (reference sequence). The CDR3 DNA reads TGTGCCAGCAGCTTAAAGGGCGGCAATCAGCCCCAGCATTTT. This codes for CASSLKGGNQPQHF.

The chain has TRBV5-5 and TRBJ1-4, with unresolved D. This CDR3 is built from 17 residues. CDR1 is SGHKS and CDR2 is YYEKEE in the germline V gene (reference sequence). V was trimmed by 2 bases and J by 3 bases, leaving 17 bases between them. The DNA of the CDR3 is TGTGCCAGCAGCTTTTTTGACGTAAATCTCTCTAATGAAAAACTGTTTTTT. Encoded protein: CASSFFDVNLSNEKLFF.

The chain recombines TRBV7-2 with TRBJ2-2; D uncertain. The CDR3 extends over 15 amino acids. The ends were cut back, 1 base at V and 5 bases at J, with 11 bases in the middle. Per the germline V gene, CDR1 is SGHTA and CDR2 is FQGNSA. The CDR3 here is CASSLGPTLTGELFF. The CDR3 DNA sequence: TGTGCCAGCAGCTTAGGTCCTACCCTGACCGGGGAGCTGTTTTTT.

V and J are TRBV5-1 and TRBJ1-1; D remains unclear. The length of the CDR3 is 15 residues. V lost 0 bases to trimming and J lost 4 bases, with 13 bases between them. Germline-derived CDR1 and CDR2 are SGHRS and YFSETQ. The CDR3 reads CASSLAVVGLTEAFF. The CDR3 DNA reads as TGCGCCAGCAGCTTGGCCGTGGTAGGGCTCACTGAAGCTTTCTTT.

The chain couples TRBV7-2 to TRBJ1-2; D not certain. CDR1 and CDR2 from the germline V gene are SGHTA and FQGNSA. Trimming took 5 bases from V and 4 from J, leaving 11 bases between them. The CDR3 consists of 13 residues. The CDR3 loop is CASSRGMGYGYTF. The CDR3 bases are TGTGCCAGCAGCCGCGGGATGGGCTATGGCTACACCTTC.

The CDR3 here is CASSASTGGNTEAFF. Written as DNA, the CDR3 is TGTGCCAGCAGCGCCTCGACAGGGGGTAACACTGAAGCTTTCTTT. V usage is TRBV9 and J usage is TRBJ1-1; 9 nucleotides line up with TRBD1. This CDR3 spans 15 amino acids. CDR1 and CDR2 (germline): SGDLS, YYNGEE. The J segment lost 2 bases and the V segment lost 3 bases, leaving 5 bases of the junction unmatched.

A single count supports this clone. CDR3 sequence reads: CASSYSILVRGSEAFF. CDR3 nucleotides: TGTGCCAGCAGTTACTCGATTTTGGTACGGGGGAGTGAAGCTTTCTTT. V is TRBV6-5 and J is TRBJ1-1; possible D gene TRBD1, 5 bases. This CDR3 is built from 16 residues. Trimming took 0 bases from V and 7 from J, leaving 18 bases between them. Germline loops: CDR1 MNHEY, CDR2 SVGAGI.